The 9 T cell receptor beta chains below come from one sample, sequenced in a study of blood T cell repertoires in COVID-19. Data came from immunoSEQ multiplex PCR; TCRdb stores just in-frame clones and leaves some out. Among approximately 290,000 clones listed, nearly 90% were seen once. Sequenced material: PBMCs or T cells enriched from blood (not recorded which). Every receptor here comes from a woman under 30 with acute COVID-19.

The gene calls are TRBV7-6 and TRBJ1-1, with 7 bases fitting TRBD1. The V gene's germline CDR1 is SGHVS and CDR2 FNYEAQ. This CDR3 region has 14 residues. V shed 3 bases and J 1 base; nucleotides not matched to a gene: 2. The CDR3 DNA sequence: TGTGCCAGCAGCTTGACAGGGACGAACACTGAAGCTTTCTTT. It translates to CASSLTGTNTEAFF.

The chain employs TRBV18 and TRBJ2-7, with 9 bases aligning to TRBD1. This CDR3 is built from 15 residues. V trimming: 3 bases; J trimming: 11 bases; junction bases outside the gene matches: 14. The germline V gene encodes CDR1 KGHSH and CDR2 LQKENI. The CDR3 region is CASSPNRDRVPLEYF. Written as DNA, the CDR3 is TGTGCCAGCTCACCCAACCGGGACAGGGTGCCGCTGGAGTACTTC.

The rearrangement joins TRBV7-5 to TRBJ2-7; TRBD2, the table's D call, lacks a check against the DNA. TRBV7-5 is a pseudogene. The CDR3 is 16 amino acids. As DNA, the CDR3 is TGTGCCAGAAGCTTAGAAGGGACTAGCGGGAGTAACGAGCAGTACTTC. Its protein is CARSLEGTSGSNEQYF.

The CDR3 loop reads CASSLGDRYTF. The CDR3 DNA reads TGTGCCAGCAGTTTGGGGGACAGATACACCTTC. The chain recombines TRBV28 with TRBJ1-2; 7 bases are a match to TRBD1. The germline gives CDR1 MDHEN, CDR2 SYDVKM. V lost 3 bases and J lost 11; bases outside the gene matches: 3. This CDR3 spans 11 amino acids.

This rearrangement joins TRBV5-1 to TRBJ2-3; TRBD2 aligns across 8 bases. This CDR3 has 17 amino acids. V trimming: 4 bases; J trimming: 4 bases; junction bases outside the gene matches: 14. The germline V gene encodes CDR1 SGHRS and CDR2 YFSETQ. The CDR3 loop reads CASSPGGAGAVADTQYF. The CDR3 DNA reads TGCGCCAGCAGCCCCGGCGGAGCGGGAGCGGTTGCAGATACGCAGTATTTT.

The chain joins TRBV28 to TRBJ1-1; D may be TRBD1 (5 bases). The CDR3 is made up of 15 amino acids. Germline V gene lookup returns CDR1 MDHEN and CDR2 SYDVKM. Trimming pared 7 bases from V and 3 bases from J, leaving 18 bases between. The CDR3 spells CASNPRQGSYTEAFF. The CDR3 bases are TGTGCCAGCAATCCTCGCCAGGGTTCGTACACTGAAGCTTTCTTT.

The V and J genes are TRBV6-5 and TRBJ2-2, with 7 bases matching TRBD1. The junction had 4 bases not matched to a gene; V was cut back by 8 bases and J by 1 base. CDR1 is MNHEY and CDR2 is SVGAGI in the germline V gene. This CDR3 region has 14 residues. The CDR3 reads CASGGQENTGELFF. The CDR3 DNA follows: TGTGCCAGCGGCGGACAGGAGAACACCGGGGAGCTGTTTTTT.

The chain combines TRBV13 with TRBJ1-1; D unclear. The CDR3 extends over 12 amino acids. Trimming stripped 3 bases from V and 3 bases from J, with 5 bases between. Germline CDR1 is PRHDT and CDR2 is FYEKMQ (reference sequence). The DNA for the CDR3 is TGTGCCAGCAGCTTGGGCTACACTGAAGCTTTCTTT. Residues: CASSLGYTEAFF.

The chain links TRBV2 to TRBJ1-2; the D gene is possibly TRBD1 (5 bases). The CDR3 has 14 residues. The germline gives CDR1 SNHLY, CDR2 FYNNEI. Trimming removed 4 bases from V and 0 bases from J, with 9 bases in between. The CDR3 region is CASSGTSTNYGYTF. The CDR3 nucleotides read TGTGCCAGCAGTGGGACATCCACTAACTATGGCTACACCTTC. Complete variable domain (other parts from reference TRBV2 and TRBJ1-2): EPEVTQTPSHQVTQMGQEVILRCVPISNHLYFYWYRQILGQKVEFLVSFYNNEISEKSEIFDDQFSVERPDGSNFTLKIRSTKLEDSAMYFCASSGTSTNYGYTFGSGTRLTVV.